This TCR beta chain was obtained from a study of GPR56 and killer-like receptors on CD4 memory cells (dated by TCRdb to between 2018 and 2021). Context from the whole study: According to the study's proposal, human CD4+ memory T-cell differentiation and cytokine production potential are marked by the progressive acquisition of KLRB1, KLRG1, GPR56 and then KLRF1. The healthy blood donors were described in the study as age-matched to the liver disease patients, whose median age was roughly 68 years. What the research found in general, with its limitations: Diversity and similarity analyses were restricted to the 100 most expanded clones per population rather than full repertoires. Clones dominating late populations 4 and 5 were also found in early populations 1 and 2, and this finding was taken by the authors as evidence for linear differentiation. Clonal frequency was low in the marker-negative population and increased progressively along the proposed pathway, with TCRbeta diversity decreasing accordingly. Overlap of TCR repertoires was observed especially between the late populations 4 and 5, and partly population 3.

Before TCRbeta sequencing, fluorescence-activated cell sorting was used to enrich five KLR/GPR56-defined CD4+ populations. To test a linear memory differentiation pathway, TCRbeta repertoires were sequenced from five CD4+ T-cell subsets defined by expression of KLRB1, KLRG1, GPR56 and KLRF1. TCR-sequenced cells came from peripheral blood of healthy control individuals, reported as five donors in the TCRbeta analysis figure. The researchers collected heparinized peripheral blood and processed every sample within one hour of retrieval. Blood was diluted 1:2 in PBS, and peripheral blood mononuclear cells were then isolated from the diluted blood at room temperature by Biocoll density gradient centrifugation. Before flow sorting, CD4+ T cells were magnetically enriched from freshly isolated PBMCs using anti-CD4 MicroBeads. A BD FACSAria II was used to sort CD4+ T cells enriched from PBMCs of healthy donors according to marker expression. For surface staining, the researchers used Miltenyi Biotec antibodies: anti-KLRB1 clone 191B8, anti-KLRF1 clone 4A4.D10 and anti-KLRG1 clone REA261.

From the cysteine up to the phenylalanine, the CDR3 has a length of 15 residues. No nucleotide data were recorded. CDR1 and CDR2 were assigned from the germline V gene as KGHSH and LQKENI. Instrument on record: Illumina HiSeq 2500. Sequencing libraries were built by amplifying the recombined TCRbeta locus with a previously published PCR protocol. The paper's processing steps were these. Any read whose average quality score fell below 30 was discarded, and IMSEQ was used to process the reads that remained. Each clonotype was defined by the combination of Vbeta gene, Jbeta gene and CDR3 amino acid sequence. To quantify how much the repertoires of different populations overlapped, the Morisita-Horn index was computed on the top 100 expanded clones. Renyi diversity profiles calculated on the top 100 expanded clones were used to assess clonal diversity. TCRdb reprocessed the reads, reporting each CDR3 protein sequence once and no DNA. The V and J calls, along with clone size, are taken from TCRdb and not from the paper's own processing. The sample's clone listing holds 950 to 1,000 distinct CDR3 sequences. Of the sample, around 17% is held by the ten largest clones.

In the absence of a count, this clonotype is rated medium-sized (0.01 to 0.1%) from its frequency. It has no known antigen specificity. In this chain, TRBV18 is recombined with TRBJ1-1; the D gene TCRdb calls, TRBD1, cannot be checked with no DNA. Sequencing used memory CD4+ T cells from blood. This clonotype originated in a human donor in good health. This receptor carries the CDR3 CASSPIQGTGTEAFF.